Listed below are T cell receptor beta chains from one sample, sequenced in a study of OX40 agonist ivuxolimab in advanced cancers. Sequencing was performed with immunoSEQ multiplex PCR; in TCRdb, only in-frame clones are kept and a portion is missing. Here the sample spans tens of thousands of clones, less than 90% being singletons. Sequenced material: CD4+ or CD8+ T cells sorted from blood, taken in a trial of the OX40 agonist ivuxolimab. Source of these receptors: an adult with an advanced solid tumor such as melanoma, head and neck, liver or kidney cancer. CDR3s include the opening cysteine and the closing phenylalanine or tryptophan. Clone size is stated in some rows and not others, as once, few, many or a class when expanded.

TRBJ2-7 TRBV5-1 - CASSVRTSGSYEQYF
TRBJ1-2 TRBV30 - CAWSNRRGAYGYTF
TRBJ1-3 TRBV2 - CASTLTGGRGKTGNTIYF
TRBJ1-4 TRBV6-5 - CASTTTNEKLFF
TRBJ1-1 TRBV28 - CASRPRDFGGEAFF
TRBJ2-1 TRBV11-2 - CASNPLAGVAQFF
TRBJ1-1 TRBV27 - CASSLSRNTEAFF
TRBJ2-7 TRBV11-2 - CASRAYSGTSAVEQYF
TRBJ2-2 TRBV5-6 - CASSLSAPGELFF
TRBJ2-2 TRBV11-2 - CASTTPWGGANTGELFF
TRBJ2-7 TRBV2 - CASHRGGGLNEQYF
TRBJ2-7 TRBV10-1 - CASSEYSGTGSSYEQYF
TRBJ1-2 TRBV6-5 - CASSPWGIQNYGYTF
TRBJ2-5 TRBV9 - CASSALSGQGGETQYF
TRBJ2-7 TRBV6-1 - CASSLAPPAEQYF
TRBJ2-4 TRBV6-1 - CASSRDRELNIQYF
TRBJ2-7 TRBV15 - CATSREGYSYEQYF
TRBJ1-1 TRBV7-2 - CASSLVGRTEAFF
TRBJ2-7 TRBV5-1 - CASSFYPRTNEQYF
TRBJ2-7 TRBV27 - CASSLWDRGIEQYF
TRBJ2-3 TRBV5-1 - CASSDTGSTDTQYF
TRBJ2-1 TRBV14 - CASSQWGRDNEQFF
TRBJ1-1 TRBV5-4 - CASSPSTGIGNTEAFF
TRBJ2-1 TRBV4-2 - CASSQDRNEQFF
TRBJ2-3 TRBV30 - CAWSKPGTDTQYF
TRBJ2-5 TRBV5-4 once CASSSDSGDETQYF
TRBJ1-1 TRBV7-2 - CASSSSGVTEAFF
TRBJ1-1 TRBV6-6 once CASSYRGVNTEAFF
TRBJ1-1 TRBV7-9 - CASLGGTGRNTEAFF
TRBJ1-5 TRBV19 - CASRPFRGGGRGNQPQHF
TRBJ2-6 TRBV30 once CAWTRGPGANVLTF
TRBJ1-6 TRBV27 - CASSKRVATGAIYNSPLHF
TRBJ1-1 TRBV19 few CASSTTGVADTEAFF
TRBJ2-5 TRBV30 - CAWSVGDRVQETQYF
TRBJ2-1 TRBV7-9 - CASSPGLAADEQFF
TRBJ2-6 TRBV5-1 - CASSLGGASGANVLTF
TRBJ1-2 TRBV7-9 - CASSLDRVHGYTF
TRBJ2-7 TRBV27 - CASRRIDRGEQYF
TRBJ1-6 TRBV27 - CASSSQSTRVLNSPLHF
TRBJ1-2 TRBV28 - CASSLNRGNYGYTF
TRBJ1-2 TRBV7-8 - CASSVTEYGYTF
TRBJ2-5 TRBV18 - CASSPTRGPQETQYF
TRBJ2-1 TRBV6-1 - CASSEVDTGDNEQFF